The T cell receptor beta chain described here comes from a study of blood T cell repertoires in COVID-19. Assignment of participants to cohorts was predicated upon participant-reported clinical history. Assay used: immunoSEQ multiplex PCR; TCRdb lists only in-frame clones, some missing. Among about 280,000 clones listed, nearly 90% were seen once. Germline V gene data show CDR1 as SEHNR and CDR2 as FQNEAQ (reference sequence). This CDR3 has 14 residues. V lost 5 bases and J 5 bases, leaving 16 bases between the germline ends. The specimen sequenced was PBMCs or T cells enriched from blood (not recorded which). The J gene is TRBJ2-7, the V gene TRBV7-9; no clear D gene. The source of this sequence is a woman aged 25 to 39 who had recovered from COVID-19. This CDR3 reads CASSPAWADDEQYF. The CDR3 bases are TGTGCCAGCAGCCCTGCTTGGGCAGACGACGAGCAGTACTTC.